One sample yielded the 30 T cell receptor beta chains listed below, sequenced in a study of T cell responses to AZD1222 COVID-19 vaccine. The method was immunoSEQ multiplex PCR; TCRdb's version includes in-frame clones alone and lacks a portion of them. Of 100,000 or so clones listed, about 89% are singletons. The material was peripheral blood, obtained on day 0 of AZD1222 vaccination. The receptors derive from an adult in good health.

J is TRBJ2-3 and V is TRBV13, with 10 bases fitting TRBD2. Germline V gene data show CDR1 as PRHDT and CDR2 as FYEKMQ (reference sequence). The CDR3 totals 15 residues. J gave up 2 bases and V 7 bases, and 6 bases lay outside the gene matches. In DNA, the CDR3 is TGTGCCAGCATCTTCAGCGGGGGGGCCACAGATACGCAGTATTTT. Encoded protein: CASIFSGGATDTQYF. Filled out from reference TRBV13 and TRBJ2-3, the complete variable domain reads AAGVIQSPRHLIKEKRETATLKCYPIPRHDTVYWYQQGPGQDPQFLISFYEKMQSDKGSIPDRFSAQQFSDYHSELNMSSLELGDSALYFCASIFSGGATDTQYFGPGTRLTVL.

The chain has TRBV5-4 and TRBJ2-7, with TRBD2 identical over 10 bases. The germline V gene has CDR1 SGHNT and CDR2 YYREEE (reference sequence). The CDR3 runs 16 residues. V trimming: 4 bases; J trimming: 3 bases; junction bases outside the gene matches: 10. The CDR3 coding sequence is TGTGCCAGCAGCCTGGTCGCTAGCGGGGGAGTCTACGAGCAGTACTTC. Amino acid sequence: CASSLVASGGVYEQYF.

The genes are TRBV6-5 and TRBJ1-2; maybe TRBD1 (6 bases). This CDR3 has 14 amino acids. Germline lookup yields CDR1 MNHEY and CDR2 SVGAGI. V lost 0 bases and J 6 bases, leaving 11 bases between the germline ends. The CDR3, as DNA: TGTGCCAGCAGTTACTCTGGGGGGCGTCATGGCTACACCTTC. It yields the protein CASSYSGGRHGYTF.

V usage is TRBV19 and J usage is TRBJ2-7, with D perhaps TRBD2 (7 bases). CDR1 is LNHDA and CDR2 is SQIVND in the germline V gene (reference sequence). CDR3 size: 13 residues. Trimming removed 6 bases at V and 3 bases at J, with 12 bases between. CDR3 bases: TGTGCCAGTAGGGCGGGGGCTCTCTACGAGCAGTACTTC. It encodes CASRAGALYEQYF.

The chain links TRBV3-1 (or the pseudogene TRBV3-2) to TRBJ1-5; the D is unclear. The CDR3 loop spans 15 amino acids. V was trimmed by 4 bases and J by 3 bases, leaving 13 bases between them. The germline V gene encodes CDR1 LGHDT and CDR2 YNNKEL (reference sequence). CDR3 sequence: CASSPPQRANQPQHF. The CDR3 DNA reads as TGTGCCAGCAGCCCCCCTCAGAGGGCCAATCAGCCCCAGCATTTT.

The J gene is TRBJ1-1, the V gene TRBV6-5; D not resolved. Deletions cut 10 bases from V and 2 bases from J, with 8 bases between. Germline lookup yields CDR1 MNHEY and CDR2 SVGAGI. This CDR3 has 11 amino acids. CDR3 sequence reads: CATQGNTEAFF. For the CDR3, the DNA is TGTGCCACCCAAGGAAACACTGAAGCTTTCTTT.

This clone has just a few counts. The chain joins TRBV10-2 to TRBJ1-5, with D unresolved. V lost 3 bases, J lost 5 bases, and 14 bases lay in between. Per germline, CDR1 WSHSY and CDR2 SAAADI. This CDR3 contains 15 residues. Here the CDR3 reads CASSESSGEDQPQHF. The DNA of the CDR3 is TGCGCCAGCAGTGAATCATCCGGGGAAGATCAGCCCCAGCATTTT.

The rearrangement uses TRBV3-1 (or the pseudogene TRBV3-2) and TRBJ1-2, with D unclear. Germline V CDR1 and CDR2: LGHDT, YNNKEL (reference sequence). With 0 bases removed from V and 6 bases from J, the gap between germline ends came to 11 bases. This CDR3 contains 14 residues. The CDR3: CASSQDRTRHGYTF. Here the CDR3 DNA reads TGTGCCAGCAGCCAAGATAGGACCCGTCATGGCTACACCTTC.

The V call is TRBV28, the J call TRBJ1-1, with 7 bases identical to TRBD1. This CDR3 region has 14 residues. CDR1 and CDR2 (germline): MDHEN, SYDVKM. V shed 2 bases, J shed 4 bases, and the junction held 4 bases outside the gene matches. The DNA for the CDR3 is TGTGCCAGCAGTTTAAGGGGGCGCGGCACTGAAGCTTTCTTT. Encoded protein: CASSLRGRGTEAFF.

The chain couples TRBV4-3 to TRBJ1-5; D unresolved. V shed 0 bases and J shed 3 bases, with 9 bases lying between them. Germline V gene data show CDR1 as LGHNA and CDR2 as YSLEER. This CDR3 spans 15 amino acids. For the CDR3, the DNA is TGCGCCAGCAGCCAAGACCTGGCCCTCAATCAGCCCCAGCATTTT. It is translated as CASSQDLALNQPQHF.

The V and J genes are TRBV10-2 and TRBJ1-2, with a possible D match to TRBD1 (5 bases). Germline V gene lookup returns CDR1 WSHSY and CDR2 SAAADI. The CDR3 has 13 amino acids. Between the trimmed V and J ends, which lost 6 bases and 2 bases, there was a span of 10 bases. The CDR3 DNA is TGCGCCAGCAGGGGGGTGGCCAACTATGGCTACACCTTC. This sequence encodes CASRGVANYGYTF.

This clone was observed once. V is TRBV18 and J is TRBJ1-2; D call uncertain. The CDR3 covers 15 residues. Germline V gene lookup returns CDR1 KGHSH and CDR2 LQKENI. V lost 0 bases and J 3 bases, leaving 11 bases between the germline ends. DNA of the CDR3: TGTGCCAGCTCACCACCGGGTTATATTCACTATGGCTACACCTTC. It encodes CASSPPGYIHYGYTF.

The CDR3 loop reads CASRPGGPNIQYF. The CDR3 bases are TGTGCCAGCAGGCCGGGAGGGCCCAACATTCAGTACTTC. The chain employs TRBV28 and TRBJ2-4, with TRBD2 matching over 8 bases. CDR1 MDHEN and CDR2 SYDVKM come from the germline V gene. The V gene end was trimmed by 6 bases and the J gene end by 7 bases; junction bases not matched to a gene: 5. The CDR3 length is 13 residues.

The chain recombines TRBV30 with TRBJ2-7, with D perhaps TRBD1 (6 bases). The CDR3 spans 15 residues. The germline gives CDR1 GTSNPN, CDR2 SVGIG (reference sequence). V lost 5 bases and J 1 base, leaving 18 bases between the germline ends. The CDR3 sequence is CAWAPDSLGSYEQYF. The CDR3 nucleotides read TGTGCCTGGGCTCCGGACAGCCTTGGATCCTACGAGCAGTACTTC.

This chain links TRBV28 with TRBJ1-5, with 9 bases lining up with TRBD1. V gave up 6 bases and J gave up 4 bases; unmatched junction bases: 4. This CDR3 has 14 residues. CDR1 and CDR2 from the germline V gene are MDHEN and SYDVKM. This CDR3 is CASRWGQGNQPQHF. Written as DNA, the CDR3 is TGTGCCAGCAGATGGGGACAGGGTAATCAGCCCCAGCATTTT.

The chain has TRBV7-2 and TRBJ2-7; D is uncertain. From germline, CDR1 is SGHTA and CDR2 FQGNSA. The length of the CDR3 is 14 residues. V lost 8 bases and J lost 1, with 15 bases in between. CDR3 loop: CASRELGRSYEQYF. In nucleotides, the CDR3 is TGTGCCAGCCGCGAGCTCGGCCGTTCCTACGAGCAGTACTTC.

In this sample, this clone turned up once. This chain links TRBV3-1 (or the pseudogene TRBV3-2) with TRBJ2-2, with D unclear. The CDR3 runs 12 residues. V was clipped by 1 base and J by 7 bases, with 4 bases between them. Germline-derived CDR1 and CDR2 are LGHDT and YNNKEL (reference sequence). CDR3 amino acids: CASSQVLGELFF. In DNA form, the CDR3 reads TGTGCCAGCAGCCAAGTTCTCGGGGAGCTGTTTTTT.

The CDR3 bases are TGTGCCAGCAGCCTCGGCACCTGGGAGACTCCCCTCCACTTT. This sequence encodes CASSLGTWETPLHF. The gene calls are TRBV7-9 and TRBJ1-6; D remains unclear. The CDR3 is made up of 14 amino acids. Germline CDR1 is SEHNR and CDR2 is FQNEAQ (reference sequence). Trimming stripped 5 bases from V and 13 bases from J, with 18 bases between.

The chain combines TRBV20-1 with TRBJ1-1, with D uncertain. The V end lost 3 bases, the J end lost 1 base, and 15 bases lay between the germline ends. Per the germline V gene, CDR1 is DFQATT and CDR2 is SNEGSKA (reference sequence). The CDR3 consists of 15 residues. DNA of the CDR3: TGCAGTGCTAGTTTAGCCCATGAAGAGAACACTGAAGCTTTCTTT. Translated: CSASLAHEENTEAFF.

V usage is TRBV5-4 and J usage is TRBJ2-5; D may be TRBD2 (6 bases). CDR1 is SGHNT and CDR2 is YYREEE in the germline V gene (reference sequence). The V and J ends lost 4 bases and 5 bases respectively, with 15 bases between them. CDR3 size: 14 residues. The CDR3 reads CASSAYWEEETQYF. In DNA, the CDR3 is TGTGCCAGCAGCGCATACTGGGAGGAGGAGACCCAGTACTTC.

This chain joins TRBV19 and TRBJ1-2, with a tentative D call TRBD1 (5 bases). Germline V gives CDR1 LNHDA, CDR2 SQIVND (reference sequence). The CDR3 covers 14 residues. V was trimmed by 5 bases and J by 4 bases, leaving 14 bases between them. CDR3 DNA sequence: TGTGCCAGTAGTGGGATAGGGGCTGCCTATGGCTACACCTTC. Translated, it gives CASSGIGAAYGYTF.

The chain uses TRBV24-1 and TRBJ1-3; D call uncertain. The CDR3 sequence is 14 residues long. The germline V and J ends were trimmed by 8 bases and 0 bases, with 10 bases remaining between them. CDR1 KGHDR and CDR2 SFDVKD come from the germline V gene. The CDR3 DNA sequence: TGTGCCACCAACGACGGGAGCTCTGGAAACACCATATATTTT. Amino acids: CATNDGSSGNTIYF.

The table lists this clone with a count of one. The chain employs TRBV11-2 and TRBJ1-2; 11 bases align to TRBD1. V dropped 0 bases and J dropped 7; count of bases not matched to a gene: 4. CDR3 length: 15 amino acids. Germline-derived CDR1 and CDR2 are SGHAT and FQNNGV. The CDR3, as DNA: TGTGCCAGCAGCTTAGAGGGGACAGGGGGAAGTGGCTACACCTTC. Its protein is CASSLEGTGGSGYTF.

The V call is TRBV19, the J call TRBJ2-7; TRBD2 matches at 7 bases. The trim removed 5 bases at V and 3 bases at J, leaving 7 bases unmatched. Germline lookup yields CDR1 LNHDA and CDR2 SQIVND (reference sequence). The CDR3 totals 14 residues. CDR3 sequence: CASSAPGGVYEQYF. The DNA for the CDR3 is TGTGCCAGTAGTGCGCCGGGGGGTGTCTACGAGCAGTACTTC.

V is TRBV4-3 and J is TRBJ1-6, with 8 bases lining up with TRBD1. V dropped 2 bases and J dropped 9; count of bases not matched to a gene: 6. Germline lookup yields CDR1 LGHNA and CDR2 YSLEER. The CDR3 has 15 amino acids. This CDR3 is CASSQTETGASPLHF. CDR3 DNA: TGCGCCAGCAGCCAAACTGAGACAGGGGCTTCACCCCTCCACTTT.

The CDR3 loop reads CASSHPGFANYGYTF. The CDR3 DNA reads as TGCGCCAGCAGCCACCCAGGGTTTGCTAACTATGGCTACACCTTC. The chain uses TRBV4-1 and TRBJ1-2, with a tentative D call TRBD1 (5 bases). V lost 3 bases and J lost 0, with 11 bases in between. This CDR3 spans 15 amino acids. Germline V gene lookup returns CDR1 MGHRA and CDR2 YSYEKL.

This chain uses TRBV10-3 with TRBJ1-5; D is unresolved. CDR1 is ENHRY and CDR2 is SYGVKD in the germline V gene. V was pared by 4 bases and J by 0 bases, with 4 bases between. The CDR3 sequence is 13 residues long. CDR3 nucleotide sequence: TGTGCCATCAGTGCAGGTAGCAATCAGCCCCAGCATTTT. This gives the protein CAISAGSNQPQHF.

CDR3 DNA: TGTGCCAGCAGCTTAGCGTCGGAGACCCAGTACTTC. It is translated as CASSLASETQYF. The chain is built from TRBV7-9 and TRBJ2-5; D is ambiguous. This CDR3 has 12 amino acids. V was pared by 0 bases and J by 5 bases, with 4 bases between. Germline CDR1 and CDR2: SEHNR and FQNEAQ (reference sequence).

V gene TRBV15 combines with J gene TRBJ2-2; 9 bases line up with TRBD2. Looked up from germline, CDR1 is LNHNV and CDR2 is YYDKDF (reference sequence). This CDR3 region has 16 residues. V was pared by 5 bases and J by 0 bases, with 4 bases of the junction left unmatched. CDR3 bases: TGTGCCACCAGCCCAGCGGGGGGCACGAACACCGGGGAGCTGTTTTTT. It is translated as CATSPAGGTNTGELFF.

As DNA, the CDR3 is TGTGCCAGCAAACGGACAGGGACCTACGAGCAGTACTTC. Its translation: CASKRTGTYEQYF. The chain is built from TRBV28 and TRBJ2-7, with 8 bases matching TRBD1. The germline V gene has CDR1 MDHEN and CDR2 SYDVKM. CDR3 length: 13 residues. The V gene end was trimmed by 7 bases and the J gene end by 2 bases; junction bases not matched to a gene: 4.